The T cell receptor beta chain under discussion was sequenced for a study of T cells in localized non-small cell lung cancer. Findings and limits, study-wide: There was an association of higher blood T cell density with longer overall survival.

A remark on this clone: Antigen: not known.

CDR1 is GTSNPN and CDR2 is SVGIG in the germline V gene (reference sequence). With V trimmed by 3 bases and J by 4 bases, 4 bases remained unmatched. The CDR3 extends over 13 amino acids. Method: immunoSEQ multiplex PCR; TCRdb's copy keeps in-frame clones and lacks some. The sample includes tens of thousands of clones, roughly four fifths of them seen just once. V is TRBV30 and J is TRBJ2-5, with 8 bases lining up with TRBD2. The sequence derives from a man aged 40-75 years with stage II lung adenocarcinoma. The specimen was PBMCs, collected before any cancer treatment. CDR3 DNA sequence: TGTGCCTGGAGCCCGGGAGGGCCAGAGACCCAGTACTTC. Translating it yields CAWSPGGPETQYF.